The next 26 T cell receptor beta chains were all read from a single sample in a study of OX40 agonist ivuxolimab in advanced cancers. The protocol was immunoSEQ multiplex PCR, while the TCRdb copy is restricted to in-frame clones and leaves out a portion. The data show more than 45,000 clones, about 90% seen once. The input for sequencing was CD4+ or CD8+ T cells sorted from blood, taken in a trial of the OX40 agonist ivuxolimab. The receptors shown here come from an adult with an advanced solid tumor such as melanoma, head and neck, liver or kidney cancer.

V gene TRBV5-6 combines with J gene TRBJ1-3; D uncertain. This CDR3 is 13 amino acids long. V lost 4 bases to trimming and J lost 4 bases, with 9 bases between them. From germline, CDR1 is SGHDT and CDR2 YYEEEE. The CDR3 nucleotides read TGTGCCAGCAGCCCCTTAGAAGGAAACACCATATATTTT. Translating gives CASSPLEGNTIYF.

Only one count was recorded for this clone. This chain uses TRBV27 with TRBJ2-1, with 9 bases aligning to TRBD2. With V trimmed by 5 bases and J by 2 bases, 4 bases remained unmatched. The germline gives CDR1 MNHEY, CDR2 SMNVEV (reference sequence). This CDR3 spans 15 amino acids. The CDR3 here is CASSGASGTYNEQFF. CDR3 nucleotide sequence: TGTGCCAGCAGTGGAGCTAGCGGGACCTACAATGAGCAGTTCTTC.

CDR3 sequence reads: CASSRGTYEQYF. CDR3 nucleotides: TGCGCCAGCAGCCGCGGGACCTACGAGCAGTACTTC. The V gene is TRBV5-1, the J gene TRBJ2-5, with D possibly matching TRBD2 (6 bases). The J call may not be correct, given that the DNA end is closer to TRBJ2-7. CDR1 is SGHRS and CDR2 is YFSETQ in the germline V gene. The CDR3 runs to 12 residues.

V gene TRBV2 combines with J gene TRBJ2-2; the D gene is possibly TRBD1 (6 bases). This CDR3 has 14 amino acids. V was pared by 4 bases and J by 3 bases, with 9 bases between. The germline gives CDR1 SNHLY, CDR2 FYNNEI. This chain's CDR3 is CASSAQGYTGELFF. CDR3 coding DNA: TGTGCCAGCAGTGCACAGGGATACACCGGGGAGCTGTTTTTT.

V usage is TRBV15 and J usage is TRBJ2-2; tentatively, D is TRBD1 (5 bases). The CDR3 is 15 residues long. The germline CDR1 and CDR2 sequences are LNHNV and YYDKDF (reference sequence). Trimming shortened V by 4 bases and J by 5 bases, and 14 bases separated the two germline ends. The DNA of the CDR3 is TGTGCCACCAGCACTCAGGGAATGGAGACCGGGGAGCTGTTTTTT. Protein product: CATSTQGMETGELFF.

V is TRBV28 and J is TRBJ1-6; no clear D. The CDR3 consists of 15 residues. Germline assignment: CDR1 MDHEN and CDR2 SYDVKM. The germline V and J ends were trimmed by 5 bases and 5 bases, with 13 bases remaining between them. The CDR3 DNA sequence: TGTGCCAGCAGTCTGGACCCAAGGGATAATTCACCCCTCCACTTT. Translating gives CASSLDPRDNSPLHF.

The chain couples TRBV7-9 to TRBJ2-5; 11 bases map to TRBD2. This CDR3 has 15 amino acids. V lost 5 bases and J lost 3; bases outside the gene matches: 5. Germline V gene lookup returns CDR1 SEHNR and CDR2 FQNEAQ (reference sequence). The DNA of the CDR3 is TGTGCCAGCAGCCGTCCGGGACTAGCGGAAGAGACCCAGTACTTC. Translated: CASSRPGLAEETQYF. The variable domain in full, with the rest retrieved from reference TRBV7-9 and TRBJ2-5, is DTGVSQNPRHKITKRGQNVTFRCDPISEHNRLYWYRQTLGQGPEFLTYFQNEAQLEKSRLLSDRFSAERPKGSFSTLEIQRTEQGDSAMYLCASSRPGLAEETQYFGPGTRLLVL.

The rearrangement joins TRBV6-6 to TRBJ2-7; D perhaps matches TRBD1 (5 bases). V was pared by 6 bases and J by 0 bases, with 9 bases between. CDR3 size: 13 residues. The V gene's germline CDR1 is MNHNY and CDR2 SVGAGI (reference sequence). CDR3 nucleotides: TGTGCCAGCAGGGAGACAGCCTCCTACGAGCAGTACTTC. This encodes CASRETASYEQYF.

With respect to this clone: A read error may produce the germline difference seen at one junction end. V and J are TRBV19 and TRBJ1-5; 8 bases are a match to TRBD1. This CDR3 has 12 residues. Per the germline V gene, CDR1 is LNHDA and CDR2 is SQIVND (reference sequence). CDR3 loop: CASSRARDRFCF. The CDR3 DNA reads as TGTGCCAGTAGTAGGGCCCGGGACAGGTTCTGTTTT.

This clone turned up a few times. The V and J genes are TRBV15 and TRBJ2-5, with 12 positions matching TRBD2. CDR1 is LNHNV, CDR2 YYDKDF, per germline (reference sequence). The CDR3 extends over 19 amino acids. The ends lost 0 bases at V and 1 base at J; junction bases unmatched: 9. The CDR3 reads CATSRDTASGRALQETQYF. The CDR3 coding sequence is TGTGCCACCAGCAGAGATACGGCTAGCGGGAGGGCCCTCCAAGAGACCCAGTACTTC.

The chain recombines TRBV6-5 with TRBJ2-5; 8 nucleotides align to TRBD1. Unmatched junction bases numbered 1, after V lost 0 bases and J lost 4 bases. The CDR3 has 14 amino acids. Per the germline V gene, CDR1 is MNHEY and CDR2 is SVGAGI. This CDR3 reads CASSYSTGGETQYF. The CDR3 DNA is TGTGCCAGCAGTTACTCAACAGGGGGAGAGACCCAGTACTTC.

The V gene is TRBV30, the J gene TRBJ1-2; D gene uncertain. CDR3 length: 14 amino acids. V gave up 8 bases and J gave up 5 bases, with 21 bases separating them. CDR1 and CDR2 from the germline V gene are GTSNPN and SVGIG (reference sequence). Written as DNA, the CDR3 is TGTGCCGGAGGACGGGGATTTAGTTGGTATGGCTACACCTTC. This encodes CAGGRGFSWYGYTF.

The chain couples TRBV4-2 to TRBJ2-7, with D uncertain. Trimming shortened V by 0 bases and J by 6 bases, and 9 bases separated the two germline ends. The CDR3 spans 13 residues. Germline assignment: CDR1 LGHNA and CDR2 YNFKEQ. CDR3 bases: TGTGCCAGCAGCCAAGATCGTTGGGCCGAGCAGTACTTC. This encodes CASSQDRWAEQYF.

This rearrangement joins TRBV5-1 to TRBJ1-3; no clear D gene. CDR1 SGHRS and CDR2 YFSETQ come from the germline V gene. V was trimmed by 4 bases and J by 1 base, leaving 12 bases between them. This CDR3 has 15 amino acids. CDR3 bases: TGCGCCAGCAGCCCACTATGGGGATCTGGAAACACCATATATTTT. Translating it yields CASSPLWGSGNTIYF.

The rearrangement uses TRBV7-9 and TRBJ2-5; 9 positions agree with TRBD2. This CDR3 contains 15 residues. From germline, CDR1 is SEHNR and CDR2 FQNEAQ (reference sequence). Trimming removed 9 bases from V and 2 bases from J; junction bases left unmatched: 10. CDR3 in amino acids: CASTLGTSWQETQYF. The DNA of the CDR3 is TGTGCCAGTACTTTAGGGACTAGCTGGCAAGAGACCCAGTACTTC.

The CDR3 reads CASTVAGNQPQHF. CDR3 bases: TGTGCCAGCACTGTAGCCGGCAATCAGCCCCAGCATTTT. The chain is built from TRBV2 and TRBJ1-5; D gene ambiguous. V shed 7 bases and J shed 2 bases, with 9 bases lying between them. The germline gives CDR1 SNHLY, CDR2 FYNNEI. The CDR3 contains 13 residues.

This clone has only one observation. The V and J genes are TRBV18 and TRBJ1-1; D is undetermined. The length of the CDR3 is 16 residues. V was trimmed by 2 bases and J by 5 bases, leaving 18 bases between them. From germline, CDR1 is KGHSH and CDR2 LQKENI. The CDR3: CASSPKTAEMGTEAFF. CDR3 nucleotides: TGTGCCAGCTCACCAAAAACGGCAGAAATGGGAACTGAAGCTTTCTTT.

The chain uses TRBV18 and TRBJ2-5, with 12 bases matching TRBD2. CDR3 length: 16 residues. The trim removed 3 bases at V and 1 base at J, leaving 3 bases unmatched. Germline values: CDR1 KGHSH, CDR2 LQKENI. CDR3 in amino acids: CASSPPSGRAQETQYF. In DNA, the CDR3 is TGTGCCAGCTCACCCCCTAGCGGGAGGGCCCAAGAGACCCAGTACTTC. The whole variable domain, remainder taken from reference TRBV18 and TRBJ2-5, is NAGVMQNPRHLVRRRGQEARLRCSPMKGHSHVYWYRQLPEEGLKFMVYLQKENIIDESGMPKERFSAEFPKEGPSILRIQQVVRGDSAAYFCASSPPSGRAQETQYFGPGTRLLVL.

The chain joins TRBV4-3 to TRBJ1-2; D is perhaps TRBD1 (6 bases). The germline gives CDR1 LGHNA, CDR2 YSLEER. This CDR3 is built from 14 residues. V was cut by 4 bases and J by 7 bases, with 16 bases left in between. The CDR3 is CASSLTRAGAGYTF. The CDR3 DNA reads TGCGCCAGCAGCCTCACTCGGGCAGGGGCTGGCTACACCTTC.

The rearrangement uses TRBV19 and TRBJ2-1; maybe TRBD2 (5 bases). V was clipped by 6 bases and J by 6 bases, with 9 bases between them. Germline CDR1 is LNHDA and CDR2 is SQIVND (reference sequence). This CDR3 has 12 residues. The CDR3 coding sequence is TGTGCCAGTAGCGGGGTCGGCAATGAGCAGTTCTTC. It specifies CASSGVGNEQFF.

This chain links TRBV25-1 with TRBJ1-4; D unclear. Germline values: CDR1 MGHDK, CDR2 SYGVNS. V was trimmed by 4 bases and J by 3 bases, leaving 15 bases between them. The CDR3 spans 16 residues. CDR3 DNA: TGTGCCAGCAGTGTCTCCGGCGGCAGAGCTAATGAAAAACTGTTTTTT. Its protein is CASSVSGGRANEKLFF.

The rearrangement links TRBV6-1 to TRBJ2-7, with TRBD1 matching 7 bases. Germline V lookup: CDR1 MNHNS, CDR2 SASEGT. V lost 7 bases to trimming and J lost 2 bases; unmatched junction nucleotides: 5. The CDR3 has 13 residues. The DNA for the CDR3 is TGTGCCAGCACTCCGGGACAGACCTACGAGCAGTACTTC. Its translation is CASTPGQTYEQYF.

V usage is TRBV19 and J usage is TRBJ1-5; no reliable D call. Between the trimmed V and J ends, which lost 1 base and 0 bases, there was a span of 7 bases. CDR1 is LNHDA and CDR2 is SQIVND in the germline V gene (reference sequence). The CDR3 consists of 15 residues. CDR3 residues: CASSIVQDSNQPQHF. The CDR3 region has the DNA TGTGCCAGTAGTATAGTTCAGGATAGCAATCAGCCCCAGCATTTT.

With regard to this clone: As the CDR3 is not closed by the conserved phenylalanine or tryptophan, this likely results from a read error. The V and J genes are TRBV6-6 and TRBJ1-2; a possible D gene is TRBD1 (5 bases). The germline V gene encodes CDR1 MNHNY and CDR2 SVGAGI (reference sequence). The CDR3 runs 15 residues. Trimming removed 0 bases at V and 3 bases at J, with 11 bases between. The CDR3 DNA sequence: TGTGCCAGCAGTTACTCGTATAAGGGACACTATGGCTACACCCTC. Its protein product is CASSYSYKGHYGYTL.

The chain employs TRBV15 and TRBJ1-5, with D uncertain. The CDR3 extends over 14 amino acids. Looked up from germline, CDR1 is LNHNV and CDR2 is YYDKDF (reference sequence). V was trimmed by 2 bases and J by 7 bases, leaving 12 bases between them. The CDR3 DNA sequence: TGTGCCACCAGCAGAACCGTCCAGAACCAGCCCCAGCATTTT. This translates into CATSRTVQNQPQHF.

The gene calls are TRBV21-1 and TRBJ2-6; TRBD2 reflects the table's D call only, with no check against the DNA. TRBV21-1 is a documented pseudogene. CDR3 length equals 19 residues. This chain's CDR3 is CASSNLKGSRDSGANVLTF. For the CDR3, the DNA is TGTGCCAGCAGCAACCTTAAGGGATCCCGGGACTCTGGGGCCAACGTCCTGACTTTC.